This T cell receptor (beta chain) was captured by sequencing in a study of OX40 agonist ivuxolimab in advanced cancers. Study information: An agonistic human IgG2 monoclonal antibody against OX40 (CD134) was given.

Sequencing used immunoSEQ multiplex PCR; TCRdb keeps in-frame clones, though not all of them. The sample lists 66,000 or so clones; about 90% were seen once. General study results and limits: With doses of 0.1 to 3.0 mg/kg, CD4+ and CD8+ blood T cells had undergone clonal expansion by week 6.

This CDR3 contains 19 residues. V trimming: 5 bases; J trimming: 2 bases; junction bases outside the gene matches: 12. Looked up from germline, CDR1 is MGHRA and CDR2 is YSYEKL. In the case of this clone: Its antigen is undetermined.

The receptor was derived from an adult with an advanced solid tumor such as melanoma, head and neck, liver or kidney cancer. This rearrangement joins TRBV4-1 to TRBJ2-3; 14 bases align to TRBD2. The sequencing used CD4+ or CD8+ T cells sorted from blood, collected in a trial of the OX40 agonist ivuxolimab. The chain's CDR3 is CASSNSTSGGDNLTDTQYF. CDR3 DNA sequence: TGCGCCAGCAGCAATTCGACTAGCGGGGGGGACAACCTCACAGATACGCAGTATTTT.